This T cell receptor beta chain came from a study of cytotoxic CD8 clonotypes in ibrutinib-treated CLL. Study-level information: Among the patients, roughly ten presented as relapsed/refractory and over 14 as treatment-naive; approximately 17 showed unmutated IGHV. Response samples were drawn at a median of about eleven months of treatment, range 6 to 36.

This table comes from immunoSEQ multiplex PCR, and its TCRdb copy is limited to in-frame clones, with some not included. The repertoire holds tens of thousands of clones, approximately 90% seen once, with approximately 3% in the top ten. The TCR comes from a human donor with chronic lymphocytic leukemia. This specimen consisted of PBMCs, obtained after 12 months of ibrutinib treatment.

CDR3 sequence: CASSPDSGANVLTF. The CDR3, as DNA: TGTGCCAGCAGCCCAGACTCTGGGGCCAACGTCCTGACTTTC. The V and J genes are TRBV7-6 and TRBJ2-6; no definite D call. The V gene lost 5 bases and the J gene lost 0 bases, with 5 bases spanning the gap. Per the germline V gene, CDR1 is SGHVS and CDR2 is FNYEAQ. CDR3 length: 14 amino acids.